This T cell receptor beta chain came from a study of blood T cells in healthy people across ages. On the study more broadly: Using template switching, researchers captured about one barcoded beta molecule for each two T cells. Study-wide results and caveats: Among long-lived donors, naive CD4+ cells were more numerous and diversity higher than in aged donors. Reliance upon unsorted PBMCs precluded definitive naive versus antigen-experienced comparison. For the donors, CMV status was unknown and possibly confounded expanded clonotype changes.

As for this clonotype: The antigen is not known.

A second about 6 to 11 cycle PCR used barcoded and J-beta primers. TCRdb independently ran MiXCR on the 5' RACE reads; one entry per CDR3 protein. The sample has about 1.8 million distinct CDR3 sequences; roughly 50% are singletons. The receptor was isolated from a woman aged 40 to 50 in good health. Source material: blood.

The CDR3 loop reads CASSRGTGLSYGQYF. CDR3 DNA sequence: TGCGCCAGCAGCCGGGGGACAGGTCTCTCCTACGGGCAGTACTTC. The chain has TRBV4-3 and TRBJ2-5; 8 bases fit TRBD1. The length of the CDR3 is 15 residues. V dropped 4 bases and J dropped 11; count of bases not matched to a gene: 15. Germline CDR1 and CDR2: LGHNA and YSLEER.